Presented here are 20 T cell receptor beta chains from one specimen sequenced in a study of PD-1 blockade in mismatch repair-deficient tumors. The data were produced by immunoSEQ multiplex PCR, yet TCRdb's version contains in-frame clones alone and is incomplete. The profile covers 70,000 to 95,000 clones, with approximately 80% appearing a single time and less than 6% taken by the ten largest. The specimen was peripheral blood, collected 44 weeks after starting pembrolizumab. The receptor set was obtained from an adult with mismatch repair-deficient cancer.

This chain's CDR3 is CASSRTSGVFNYDEQYF. Written as DNA, the CDR3 is TGTGCCAGCAGTCGGACTAGCGGGGTCTTCAATTACGACGAGCAGTACTTC. The chain carries TRBV7-2 and TRBJ2-7; TRBD2 agrees at 12 bases. Trimming cost V 6 bases and J 5 bases; bases outside gene matches: 14. CDR1 SGHTA and CDR2 FQGNSA come from the germline V gene. The CDR3 has 17 residues.

This rearrangement joins TRBV19 to TRBJ1-3, with TRBD1 identical over 9 bases. CDR3 length: 15 residues. Trimming took 3 bases from V and 4 from J; bases not matched to a gene: 4. Per the germline V gene, CDR1 is LNHDA and CDR2 is SQIVND (reference sequence). CDR3 sequence (DNA): TGTGCCAGTAGTATTGGGACAGGGATGGGAAACACCATATATTTT. Protein product: CASSIGTGMGNTIYF.

The rearrangement links TRBV10-3 to TRBJ1-2; D ambiguous. V was shortened by 3 bases and J by 0 bases, with 8 bases between the two germline ends. This CDR3 is 14 amino acids long. Germline loops: CDR1 ENHRY, CDR2 SYGVKD. The CDR3 loop is CAISDGNTNYGYTF. The DNA of the CDR3 is TGTGCCATCAGTGATGGAAATACTAACTATGGCTACACCTTC.

This clone was recorded once. The J gene is TRBJ2-4, the V gene TRBV15; 7 bases are shared with TRBD1. Per the germline V gene, CDR1 is LNHNV and CDR2 is YYDKDF (reference sequence). This CDR3 is built from 16 residues. Unmatched junction bases numbered 9, after V lost 5 bases and J lost 2 bases. The DNA for the CDR3 is TGTGCCACCAGCTACAACAGGGGTTTCTCCAAAAACATTCAGTACTTC. Amino acid sequence: CATSYNRGFSKNIQYF.

CDR3 loop: CASLRTGGTYNEQFF. The DNA for the CDR3 is TGCGCCAGTTTAAGGACAGGGGGGACCTACAATGAGCAGTTCTTC. J is TRBJ2-1 and V is TRBV5-1; 10 bases map to TRBD1. The CDR3 is made up of 15 amino acids. Germline CDR1 is SGHRS and CDR2 is YFSETQ. J was trimmed by 2 bases and V by 8 bases; bases with no gene match: 7.

This chain connects TRBV10-3 to TRBJ1-2; D ambiguous. V was clipped by 2 bases and J by 0 bases, with 10 bases between them. Germline assignment: CDR1 ENHRY and CDR2 SYGVKD. The CDR3 loop spans 15 amino acids. DNA of the CDR3: TGTGCCATCAGTGAGCCAGGAGAATCTAACTATGGCTACACCTTC. Amino acid sequence: CAISEPGESNYGYTF.

The rearrangement joins TRBV9 to TRBJ2-1, with D unclear. V was clipped by 1 base and J by 3 bases, with 8 bases between them. This CDR3 is 14 amino acids long. Germline-derived CDR1 and CDR2 are SGDLS and YYNGEE. The CDR3 DNA follows: TGTGCCAGCAGCGTATTTATTGACTACAATGAGCAGTTCTTC. Residues: CASSVFIDYNEQFF.

V gene TRBV11-2 combines with J gene TRBJ1-3; possible D gene TRBD1, 5 bases. V was pared by 1 base and J by 8 bases, with 24 bases between. The CDR3 contains 18 residues. CDR1 SGHAT and CDR2 FQNNGV come from the germline V gene. CDR3: CASSLVTSLGRTTDTIYF. The DNA of the CDR3 is TGTGCCAGCAGCTTAGTTACTAGTTTAGGGAGGACAACCGACACCATATATTTT.

The rearrangement uses TRBV11-3 and TRBJ2-2, with 7 bases that match TRBD2. Per germline, CDR1 SGHNT and CDR2 YENEEA. The CDR3 covers 14 residues. V shed 3 bases, J shed 7 bases, and the junction held 5 bases outside the gene matches. The CDR3 DNA is TGTGCCAGCAGCTTTGGACTAGTGGGCGGGGAGCTGTTTTTT. Protein: CASSFGLVGGELFF. Filled out from reference TRBV11-3 and TRBJ2-2, the complete variable domain reads EAGVVQSPRYKIIEKKQPVAFWCNPISGHNTLYWYLQNLGQGPELLIRYENEEAVDDSQLPKDRFSAERLKGVDSTLKIQPAELGDSAVYLCASSFGLVGGELFFGEGSRLTVL.

J is TRBJ2-7 and V is TRBV5-1; the D gene could be TRBD1 or TRBD2 (5 bases each). V lost 4 bases and J 0 bases, leaving 11 bases between the germline ends. Germline CDR1 and CDR2: SGHRS and YFSETQ. This CDR3 comprises 14 residues. This CDR3 is CASSTGTYSYEQYF. CDR3 DNA: TGCGCCAGCAGCACCGGGACCTACTCCTACGAGCAGTACTTC.

V and J are TRBV30 and TRBJ2-1; 7 bases are a match to TRBD1. The CDR3 has 16 residues. CDR1 is GTSNPN and CDR2 is SVGIG in the germline V gene (reference sequence). With 4 bases clipped from V and 2 bases from J, the junction kept 11 bases outside the gene matches. CDR3 sequence (DNA): TGTGCCTGGAAATATTTAGGACAGGACCCCTACAATGAGCAGTTCTTC. Encoded protein: CAWKYLGQDPYNEQFF.

The rearrangement uses TRBV6-5 and TRBJ2-6; D gene uncertain. V dropped 0 bases and J dropped 4 bases, with 10 bases sitting between them. The germline gives CDR1 MNHEY, CDR2 SVGAGI. The CDR3 runs to 16 residues. The CDR3 loop is CASSYSDPEGANVLTF. CDR3 coding DNA: TGTGCCAGCAGTTACTCGGACCCCGAGGGGGCCAACGTCCTGACTTTC.

The chain combines TRBV7-9 with TRBJ2-1; the match to TRBD1 covers 8 bases. CDR1 is SEHNR and CDR2 is FQNEAQ in the germline V gene (reference sequence). This CDR3 is 15 amino acids long. Germline trimming cut 5 bases from V and 7 bases from J; bases unmatched to any gene: 10. For the CDR3, the DNA is TGTGCCAGCAGCGTCCGGGACAGGAGAAAAAATGAGCAGTTCTTC. Its translation is CASSVRDRRKNEQFF.

The CDR3 bases are TGCGCCAGCAGCCAAAGGGTTGCTGGAAACACCATATATTTT. Protein product: CASSQRVAGNTIYF. This sequence joins TRBV4-3 and TRBJ1-3; D unresolved. V dropped 2 bases and J dropped 2 bases, with 7 bases sitting between them. There are 14 residues in the CDR3. CDR1 LGHNA and CDR2 YSLEER come from the germline V gene.

The V gene is TRBV9, the J gene TRBJ2-5; D uncertain. Germline CDR1 SGDLS, CDR2 YYNGEE. The CDR3 has 14 residues. The V and J ends lost 3 bases and 5 bases respectively, with 14 bases between them. The CDR3 here is CASSDDGTPETQYF. In DNA form, the CDR3 reads TGTGCCAGCAGCGATGACGGAACGCCGGAGACCCAGTACTTC. The whole variable domain, filled in from reference TRBV9 and TRBJ2-5, reads DSGVTQTPKHLITATGQRVTLRCSPRSGDLSVYWYQQSLDQGLQFLIQYYNGEERAKGNILERFSAQQFPDLHSELNLSSLELGDSALYFCASSDDGTPETQYFGPGTRLLVL.

This sequence joins TRBV30 and TRBJ1-5, with TRBD1 as a possible D gene (5 bases). CDR1 is GTSNPN, CDR2 SVGIG, per germline (reference sequence). The CDR3 spans 14 residues. V lost 1 base to trimming and J lost 7 bases, with 14 bases between them. In nucleotides, the CDR3 is TGTGCCTGGAGTGGTCTGTCGGGGGAGCAGCCCCAGCATTTT. Protein product: CAWSGLSGEQPQHF.

This chain connects TRBV7-9 to TRBJ2-2; D gene uncertain. The CDR3 is 15 residues long. V dropped 3 bases and J dropped 0 bases, with 8 bases sitting between them. In germline, CDR1 is SEHNR, CDR2 FQNEAQ (reference sequence). DNA for the CDR3: TGTGCCAGCAGCTTTCTGGCGGCGAACACCGGGGAGCTGTTTTTT. This encodes CASSFLAANTGELFF.

The count of this clone is one. The chain combines TRBV27 with TRBJ1-2, with 8 nucleotides matching TRBD1. J gave up 6 bases and V 6 bases, and 12 bases lay outside the gene matches. Germline V gene data show CDR1 as MNHEY and CDR2 as SMNVEV (reference sequence). The CDR3 length is 15 residues. In DNA, the CDR3 is TGTGCCAGCAGCTCAGTTGACAGGGGTGGCCATGGCTACACCTTC. Translating it yields CASSSVDRGGHGYTF.

This chain connects TRBV2 to TRBJ2-1; D remains ambiguous. Germline V lookup: CDR1 SNHLY, CDR2 FYNNEI. The CDR3 loop spans 12 amino acids. V gave up 8 bases and J gave up 5 bases, with 10 bases separating them. The CDR3 DNA sequence: TGTGCCAGCGTGGCTAAACACAATGAGCAGTTCTTC. It codes for CASVAKHNEQFF. The full variable domain, its missing parts supplied by reference TRBV2 and TRBJ2-1, is EPEVTQTPSHQVTQMGQEVILRCVPISNHLYFYWYRQILGQKVEFLVSFYNNEISEKSEIFDDQFSVERPDGSNFTLKIRSTKLEDSAMYFCASVAKHNEQFFGPGTRLTVL.

This clone was counted a few times. The rearrangement joins TRBV5-6 to TRBJ2-7; 7 nucleotides agree with TRBD1. The CDR3 has 13 amino acids. Per the germline V gene, CDR1 is SGHDT and CDR2 is YYEEEE. V gave up 5 bases and J gave up 6 bases; unmatched junction bases: 8. CDR3 amino acids: CASRRQGGGEQYF. The CDR3 DNA sequence: TGTGCCAGCAGGAGACAGGGTGGAGGCGAGCAGTACTTC.